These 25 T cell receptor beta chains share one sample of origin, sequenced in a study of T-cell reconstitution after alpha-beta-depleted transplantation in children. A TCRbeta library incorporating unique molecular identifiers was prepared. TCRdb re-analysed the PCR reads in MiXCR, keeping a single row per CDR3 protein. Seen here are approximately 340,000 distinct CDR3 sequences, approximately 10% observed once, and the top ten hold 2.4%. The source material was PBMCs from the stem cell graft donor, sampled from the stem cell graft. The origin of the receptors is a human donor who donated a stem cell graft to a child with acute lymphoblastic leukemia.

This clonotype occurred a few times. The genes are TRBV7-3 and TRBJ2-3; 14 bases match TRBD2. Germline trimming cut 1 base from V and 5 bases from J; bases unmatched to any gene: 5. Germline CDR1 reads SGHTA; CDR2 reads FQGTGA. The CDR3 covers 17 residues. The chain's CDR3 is CASSLIGTSGSGDTQYF. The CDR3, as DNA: TGTGCCAGCAGCTTAATAGGGACTAGCGGGAGTGGAGATACGCAGTATTTT.

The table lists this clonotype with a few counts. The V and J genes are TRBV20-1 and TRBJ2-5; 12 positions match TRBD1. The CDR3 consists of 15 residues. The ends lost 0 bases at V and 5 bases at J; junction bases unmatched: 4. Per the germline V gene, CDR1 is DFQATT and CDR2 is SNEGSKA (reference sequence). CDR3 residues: CSARDRDRGRETQYF. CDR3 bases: TGCAGTGCTAGAGATAGGGACAGGGGGCGGGAGACCCAGTACTTC.

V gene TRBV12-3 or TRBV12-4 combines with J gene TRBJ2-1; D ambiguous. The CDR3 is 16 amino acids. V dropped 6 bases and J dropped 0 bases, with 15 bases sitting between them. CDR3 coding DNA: TGTGCCAGCAGGGGCCGAACTCAGAGCTCCTACAATGAGCAGTTCTTC. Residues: CASRGRTQSSYNEQFF.

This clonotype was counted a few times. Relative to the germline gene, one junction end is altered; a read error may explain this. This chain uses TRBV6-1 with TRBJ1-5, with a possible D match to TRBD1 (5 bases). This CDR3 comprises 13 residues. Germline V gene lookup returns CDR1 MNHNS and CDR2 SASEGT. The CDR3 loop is CASSQQGNQPQHF. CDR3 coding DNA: TGTGCCAGCAGTCAGCAGGGCAACCAGCCCCAGCATTTT.

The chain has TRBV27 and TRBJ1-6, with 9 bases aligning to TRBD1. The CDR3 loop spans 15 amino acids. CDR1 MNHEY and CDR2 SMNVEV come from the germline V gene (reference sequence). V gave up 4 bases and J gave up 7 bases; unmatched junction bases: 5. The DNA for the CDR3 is TGTGCCAGCAGTTGGGGACAGGGCGAGAATTCACCCCTCCACTTT. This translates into CASSWGQGENSPLHF.

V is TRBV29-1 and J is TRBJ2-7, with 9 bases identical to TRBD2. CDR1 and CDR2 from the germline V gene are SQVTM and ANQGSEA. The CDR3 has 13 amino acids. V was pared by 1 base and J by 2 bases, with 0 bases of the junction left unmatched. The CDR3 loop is CSVEVAGAYEQYF. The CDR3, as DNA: TGCAGCGTTGAAGTAGCGGGAGCCTACGAGCAGTACTTC.

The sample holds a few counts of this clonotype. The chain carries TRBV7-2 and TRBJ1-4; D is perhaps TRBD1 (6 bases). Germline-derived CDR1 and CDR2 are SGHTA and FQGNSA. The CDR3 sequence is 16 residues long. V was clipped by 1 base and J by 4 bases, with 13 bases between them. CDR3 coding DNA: TGTGCCAGCAGCTTAGGCGGGGGCTGGGATAATGAAAAACTGTTTTTT. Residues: CASSLGGGWDNEKLFF.

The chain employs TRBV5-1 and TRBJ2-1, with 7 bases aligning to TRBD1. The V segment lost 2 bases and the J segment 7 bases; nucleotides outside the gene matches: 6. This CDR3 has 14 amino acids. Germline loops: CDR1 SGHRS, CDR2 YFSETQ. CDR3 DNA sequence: TGCGCCAGCAGCTTTGAGACAGGGTATAATGAGCAGTTCTTC. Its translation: CASSFETGYNEQFF.

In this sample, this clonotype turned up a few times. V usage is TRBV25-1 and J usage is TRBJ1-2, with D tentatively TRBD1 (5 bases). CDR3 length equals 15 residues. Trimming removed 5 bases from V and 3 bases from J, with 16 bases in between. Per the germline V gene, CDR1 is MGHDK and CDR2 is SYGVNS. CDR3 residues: CASSKIGAAHYGYTF. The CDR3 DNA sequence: TGTGCCAGCAGTAAGATCGGGGCAGCTCACTATGGCTACACCTTC.

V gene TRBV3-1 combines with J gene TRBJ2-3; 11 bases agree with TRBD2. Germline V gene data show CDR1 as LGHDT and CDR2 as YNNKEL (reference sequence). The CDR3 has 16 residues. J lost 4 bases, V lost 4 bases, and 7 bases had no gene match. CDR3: CASSRLAGGGSDTQYF. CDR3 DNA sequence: TGTGCCAGCAGCCGATTAGCGGGAGGGGGCTCAGATACGCAGTATTTT.

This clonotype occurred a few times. DNA of the CDR3: TGCGCCAGCAGCGGGGATCCCTGGGGGAATGAGCAGTTCTTC. This encodes CASSGDPWGNEQFF. V gene TRBV5-1 combines with J gene TRBJ2-1, with D perhaps matching TRBD1 or TRBD2 (5 bases each). This CDR3 comprises 14 residues. CDR1 SGHRS and CDR2 YFSETQ come from the germline V gene. The ends were cut back, 4 bases at V and 7 bases at J, with 15 bases in the middle.

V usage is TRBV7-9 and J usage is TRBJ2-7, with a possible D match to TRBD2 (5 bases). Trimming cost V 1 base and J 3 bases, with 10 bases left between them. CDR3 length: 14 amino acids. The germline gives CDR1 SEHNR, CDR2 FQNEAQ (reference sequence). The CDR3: CASSLVGAGYEQYF. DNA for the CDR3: TGTGCCAGCAGCTTAGTAGGCGCGGGCTACGAGCAGTACTTC.

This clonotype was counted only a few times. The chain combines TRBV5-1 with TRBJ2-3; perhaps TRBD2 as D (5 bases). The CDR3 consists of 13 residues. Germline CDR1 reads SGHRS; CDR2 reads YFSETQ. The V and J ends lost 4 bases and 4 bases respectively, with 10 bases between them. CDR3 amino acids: CASSPAAADTQYF. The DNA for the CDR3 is TGCGCCAGCAGCCCGGCAGCGGCAGATACGCAGTATTTT.

The CDR3 sequence: CASATRLAVGETQYF. CDR3 DNA sequence: TGTGCCAGCGCGACTCGACTAGCGGTTGGGGAGACCCAGTACTTC. The rearrangement joins TRBV2 to TRBJ2-5; 9 bases line up with TRBD2. CDR3 length: 15 amino acids. V trimming: 8 bases; J trimming: 5 bases; junction bases outside the gene matches: 12. Germline V gene lookup returns CDR1 SNHLY and CDR2 FYNNEI.

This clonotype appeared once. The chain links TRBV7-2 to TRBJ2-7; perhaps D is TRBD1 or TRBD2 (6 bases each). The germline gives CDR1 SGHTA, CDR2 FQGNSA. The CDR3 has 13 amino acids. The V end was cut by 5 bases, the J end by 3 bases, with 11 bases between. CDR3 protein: CASSHRDFYEQYF. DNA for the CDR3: TGTGCCAGCAGCCACAGGGACTTCTACGAGCAGTACTTC.

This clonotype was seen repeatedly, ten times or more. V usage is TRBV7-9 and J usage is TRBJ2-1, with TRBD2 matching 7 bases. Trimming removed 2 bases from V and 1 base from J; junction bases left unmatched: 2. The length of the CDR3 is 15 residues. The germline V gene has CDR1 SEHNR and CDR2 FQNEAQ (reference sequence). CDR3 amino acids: CASSLLAASYNEQFF. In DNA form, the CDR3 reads TGTGCCAGCAGCTTACTAGCGGCTTCCTACAATGAGCAGTTCTTC.

The CDR3 DNA reads as TGTGCCAGCAGGCGGACAGGGGGGTTAACTAGCGGGAGGAGTCCCAATGAGCAGTTCTTC. Amino acids: CASRRTGGLTSGRSPNEQFF. The gene calls are TRBV7-3 and TRBJ2-1, with 12 nucleotides matching TRBD2. V shed 6 bases, J shed 6 bases, and the junction held 21 bases outside the gene matches. Germline CDR1 is SGHTA and CDR2 is FQGTGA. The CDR3 is made up of 20 amino acids. The entire variable domain, with the rest obtained from reference TRBV7-3 and TRBJ2-1, is as follows: GAGVSQTPSNKVTEKGKYVELRCDPISGHTALYWYRQSLGQGPEFLIYFQGTGAADDSGLPNDRFFAVRPEGSVSTLKIQRTERGDSAVYLCASRRTGGLTSGRSPNEQFFGPGTRLTVL.

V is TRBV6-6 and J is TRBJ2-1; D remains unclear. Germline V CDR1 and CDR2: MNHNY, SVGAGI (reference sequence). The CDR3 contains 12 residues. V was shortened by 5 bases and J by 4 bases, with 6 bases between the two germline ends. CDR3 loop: CASSPHYNEQFF. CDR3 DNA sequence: TGTGCCAGCAGTCCGCATTACAATGAGCAGTTCTTC.

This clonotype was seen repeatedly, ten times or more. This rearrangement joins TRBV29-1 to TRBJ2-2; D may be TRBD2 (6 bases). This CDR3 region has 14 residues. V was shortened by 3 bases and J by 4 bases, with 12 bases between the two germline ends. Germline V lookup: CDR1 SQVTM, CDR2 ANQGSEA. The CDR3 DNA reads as TGCAGCGTTGAGGTTGGAGGGCTCACCGGGGAGCTGTTTTTT. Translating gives CSVEVGGLTGELFF.

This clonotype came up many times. The CDR3 DNA reads TGTGCCAGCAGTCCAACGACAGGCAGCTCTGGGGCCAACGTCCTGACTTTC. Encoded protein: CASSPTTGSSGANVLTF. This chain connects TRBV12-3 or TRBV12-4 to TRBJ2-6; D perhaps matches TRBD1 (6 bases). This CDR3 spans 17 amino acids. Trimming pared 5 bases from V and 0 bases from J, leaving 14 bases between.

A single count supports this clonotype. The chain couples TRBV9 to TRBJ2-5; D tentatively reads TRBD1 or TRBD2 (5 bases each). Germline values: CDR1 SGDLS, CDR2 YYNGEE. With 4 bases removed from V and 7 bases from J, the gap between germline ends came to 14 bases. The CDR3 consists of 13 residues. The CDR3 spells CASSFRDRATQYF. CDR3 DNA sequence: TGTGCCAGCAGCTTCCGGGACCGGGCGACCCAGTACTTC.

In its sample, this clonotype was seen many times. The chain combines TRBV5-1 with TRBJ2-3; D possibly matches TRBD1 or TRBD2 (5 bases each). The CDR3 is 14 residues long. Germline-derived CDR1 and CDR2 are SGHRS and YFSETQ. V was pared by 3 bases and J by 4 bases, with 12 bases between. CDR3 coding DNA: TGCGCCAGCAGCTCGGGACCCTTCTCAGATACGCAGTATTTT. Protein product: CASSSGPFSDTQYF.

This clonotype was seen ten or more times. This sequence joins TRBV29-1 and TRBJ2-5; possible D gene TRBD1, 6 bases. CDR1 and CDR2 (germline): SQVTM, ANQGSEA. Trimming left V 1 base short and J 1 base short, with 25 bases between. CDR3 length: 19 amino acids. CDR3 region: CSVEAGTLVGKVSQETQYF. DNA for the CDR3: TGCAGCGTTGAAGCCGGGACACTGGTTGGAAAGGTGTCCCAAGAGACCCAGTACTTC.

Here the CDR3 DNA reads TGTGCCAGCAGCTTAGATAACCGCAAGACCGAGCAGTACTTC. Its protein product is CASSLDNRKTEQYF. The genes are TRBV7-9 and TRBJ2-7; no firm D call. The CDR3 length is 14 residues. Per the germline V gene, CDR1 is SEHNR and CDR2 is FQNEAQ (reference sequence). The V and J ends lost 1 base and 6 bases respectively, with 13 bases between them.

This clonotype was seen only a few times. The CDR3 sequence is CASSIGITDTQYF. Here the CDR3 DNA reads TGTGCCAGCAGTATAGGGATCACAGATACGCAGTATTTT. This chain links TRBV12-3 or TRBV12-4 with TRBJ2-3; D not resolved. V was trimmed by 5 bases and J by 2 bases, leaving 8 bases between them. The CDR3 consists of 13 residues.